Detailed here is one T cell receptor beta chain. TCRdb re-called the 5' RACE reads and shows each CDR3 protein once, DNA omitted. This sample's table has about 150,000 distinct CDR3 sequences. This entry is derived from a study of T cells expressing NK-cell markers. Across the whole study: Among eight sequenced donors, seven carried HCMV seropositivity while one was seronegative.

This clonotype was obtained from a man between 18 and 35 years old in good health. The sequencing input was blood T cells: a sorted CD56 or NKG2C T cell subset, CD4+ or CD8+ T cells, or bulk PBMC T cells (not recorded which).

CDR3 amino acids: CASSYPRLDYEQYF. The J gene is TRBJ2-7, the V gene TRBV6-5; TCRdb selects TRBD2, and the lack of DNA leaves this call unchecked. Germline V gives CDR1 MNHEY, CDR2 SVGAGI. This CDR3 contains 14 residues.